This T cell receptor beta chain was recovered during a study of blood T cell repertoires in COVID-19. The wider study: COVID-19 samples, acute and convalescent, were from the United States, Italy and Spain. PBMCs, B-cell-depleted T cells, or T cells provided the cDNA or gDNA that made up the material.

Original analysis: Researchers report that nucleated cell counts were estimated from reference gene primer amplification. Libraries were prepared by immunoSEQ multiplex PCR; TCRdb keeps only in-frame clonotypes and omits some of them. V and J calls and clone size come straight from that table; D and trimming were deduced from the DNA. The table shows about 190,000 clones, with over 70% occurring only once. This CDR3 spans 14 amino acids. Deletions cut 6 bases from V and 0 bases from J, with 11 bases between. Per germline, CDR1 SGHRS and CDR2 YFSETQ. The sequence was obtained from a man aged 50-59 years with active or convalescent COVID-19. The chain combines TRBV5-1 with TRBJ2-3, with no clear D. Sequencing input: peripheral blood. In DNA, the CDR3 is TGCGCCAGCATTCCCGGAGCCAGCACAGATACGCAGTATTTT. This translates into CASIPGASTDTQYF.